The 11 T cell receptor beta chains listed next were all sequenced from one sample in a study of glioma-infiltrating T cells after dendritic cell vaccination (dated by TCRdb to the mid-2010s). Libraries were prepared through the immunoSEQ multiplex PCR assay. TCRdb took this table from immuneACCESS and kept in-frame rearrangements with V and J called. Such tables lack part of the clones; where checked against another copy, unresolved V genes explain under half of the gap, and the rest is unexplained. Here the sample has over 90,000 clones; roughly 80% occur a single time. Approximately 12% of the sample comes from the top ten. The sample here was blood, taken before dendritic cell vaccination. Receptor source: a human donor with glioblastoma.

The count of this clone is one. The rearrangement uses TRBV5-1 and TRBJ2-5; weak D call: TRBD2 (6 bases). Germline assignment: CDR1 SGHRS and CDR2 YFSETQ. The CDR3 length is 15 residues. The V end was cut by 0 bases, the J end by 4 bases, with 13 bases between. CDR3 in DNA: TGCGCCAGCAGCTTGGTCGGGGGATTCCGAGAGACCCAGTACTTC. Translated: CASSLVGGFRETQYF.

The genes are TRBV4-3 and TRBJ1-1; D remains ambiguous. Trimming took off 0 bases at V and 1 base at J, with 12 bases between the two ends. Germline CDR1 is LGHNA and CDR2 is YSLEER. CDR3 length: 16 amino acids. The CDR3, as DNA: TGCGCCAGCAGCCAAGACGTCGGCGGTGCGAACACTGAAGCTTTCTTT. This gives the protein CASSQDVGGANTEAFF.

This clone was detected only once. The chain has TRBV9 and TRBJ2-2, with 12 positions matching TRBD2. Germline CDR1 SGDLS, CDR2 YYNGEE. CDR3 length: 18 amino acids. V was clipped by 4 bases and J by 5 bases; unmatched bases: 12. The CDR3 nucleotides are TGTGCCAGCAGCTTCGGACTAGCGGGGAAACGGGGGACCGGGGAGCTGTTTTTT. Its protein product is CASSFGLAGKRGTGELFF.

This clone has a count of ten or more. Other DNA sequences in the same sample also yield this CDR3. The rearrangement links TRBV4-3 to TRBJ1-6; a weak D match, TRBD1 (6 bases). CDR1 LGHNA and CDR2 YSLEER come from the germline V gene. The V gene lost 3 bases and the J gene lost 4 bases, with 7 bases spanning the gap. The CDR3 has 14 amino acids. The DNA for the CDR3 is TGCGCCAGCAGCCACGGACAGTATAATTCACCCCTCCACTTT. Translated, it gives CASSHGQYNSPLHF.

The chain carries TRBV6-1 and TRBJ2-5; 14 bases are a match to TRBD2. There are 16 residues in the CDR3. Germline CDR1 reads MNHNS; CDR2 reads SASEGT. With 5 bases clipped from V and 1 base from J, the junction kept 3 bases outside the gene matches. The DNA of the CDR3 is TGTGCCAGCAGTCAAGGACTAGCGGGGGGCCAAGAGACCCAGTACTTC. This sequence encodes CASSQGLAGGQETQYF.

The rearrangement links TRBV4-1 to TRBJ2-7; D gene unclear. With 1 base removed from V and 2 bases from J, the gap between germline ends came to 9 bases. The CDR3 is 14 amino acids. Germline V gene data show CDR1 as MGHRA and CDR2 as YSYEKL. The CDR3 sequence is CASSQVLAAYEQYF. CDR3 sequence (DNA): TGCGCCAGCAGCCAAGTGTTGGCCGCCTACGAGCAGTACTTC.

The chain combines TRBV6-5 with TRBJ2-3; TRBD2 is a possible D gene (7 bases). The CDR3 has 15 amino acids. V was clipped by 7 bases and J by 1 base, with 15 bases between them. Germline CDR1 reads MNHEY; CDR2 reads SVGAGI. The CDR3 protein is CASKKGGLRTDTQYF. The CDR3 nucleotides are TGTGCCAGCAAAAAGGGGGGACTACGCACAGATACGCAGTATTTT.

This clone was seen a single time. V is TRBV10-3 and J is TRBJ1-3, with D perhaps TRBD1 (5 bases). From germline, CDR1 is ENHRY and CDR2 SYGVKD. V was cut by 8 bases and J by 2 bases, with 7 bases left in between. This CDR3 has 12 residues. Here the CDR3 reads CAIRGAGNTIYF. Here the CDR3 DNA reads TGTGCCATCCGGGGGGCTGGAAACACCATATATTTT.

This chain links TRBV9 with TRBJ1-2, with 12 bases identical to TRBD1. V dropped 3 bases and J dropped 7; count of bases not matched to a gene: 7. Germline V gives CDR1 SGDLS, CDR2 YYNGEE. CDR3 length: 15 amino acids. CDR3 DNA: TGTGCCAGCAGCGCTCCGGGACAGGGGGCTGGTGGCTACACCTTC. Encoded protein: CASSAPGQGAGGYTF.

This clone showed up just a few times. This rearrangement joins TRBV4-1 to TRBJ2-7; no definite D call. This CDR3 comprises 15 residues. Germline CDR1 reads MGHRA; CDR2 reads YSYEKL. V dropped 0 bases and J dropped 3 bases, with 12 bases sitting between them. CDR3 sequence reads: CASSQEQKVYYEQYF. The CDR3 DNA reads TGCGCCAGCAGCCAAGAACAGAAAGTATACTACGAGCAGTACTTC.

V and J are TRBV5-1 and TRBJ1-2; 8 bases agree with TRBD1. Trimming removed 0 bases from V and 3 bases from J; junction bases left unmatched: 4. The germline V gene has CDR1 SGHRS and CDR2 YFSETQ. The CDR3 loop spans 15 amino acids. The DNA for the CDR3 is TGCGCCAGCAGCTTGGTCGGGACAGGCGACTATGGCTACACCTTC. Translation gives CASSLVGTGDYGYTF.